The sample holds many counts of the clone carrying this TCR beta chain. These data come from a study of T-cell reconstitution after alpha-beta-depleted transplantation in children. Germline lookup yields CDR1 MGHDK and CDR2 SYGVNS. V shed 4 bases and J shed 5 bases, with 11 bases lying between them. The CDR3 consists of 13 residues. It was with unique molecular identifiers that the TCRbeta library was prepared. MiXCR was run by TCRdb on the PCR reads, yielding one entry per CDR3 protein. Of hundreds of thousands of distinct CDR3 sequences in the sample, approximately 12% are singletons; the top ten hold 2.2%.

The sequence came from a male patient aged 10 to 17 who had a stem cell transplant for acute myeloid leukemia, so the T cells may come from the graft donor. The V call is TRBV25-1, the J call TRBJ2-5, with a tentative D call TRBD1 (5 bases). The sequenced sample was PBMCs, mostly from graft donor cells, obtained 360 days after TCRalphabeta/CD19-depleted stem cell transplant. Here the CDR3 reads CASSVGAPETQYF. The CDR3 DNA sequence: TGTGCCAGCAGTGTTGGGGCGCCTGAGACCCAGTACTTC. The complete variable domain, with remaining parts taken from reference TRBV25-1 and TRBJ2-5, reads EADIYQTPRYLVIGTGKKITLECSQTMGHDKMYWYQQDPGMELHLIHYSYGVNSTEKGDLSSESTVSRIRTEHFPLTLESARPSHTSQYLCASSVGAPETQYFGPGTRLLVL.